The 32 T cell receptor beta chains listed next were all sequenced from one sample in a study of control samples from healthy donors and cancer patients. Measured with immunoSEQ multiplex PCR; TCRdb has only the in-frame clones, and not every one. This sample has about 270,000 clones; over 70% occur once, and the top ten carry roughly 13%. The specimen was PBMCs. All receptors derive from a woman in her fifties or sixties with lung cancer.

This clone was recorded once. The J gene is TRBJ1-6, the V gene TRBV19; 7 nucleotides line up with TRBD1. V lost 8 bases to trimming and J lost 7 bases; unmatched junction nucleotides: 8. CDR1 is LNHDA and CDR2 is SQIVND in the germline V gene (reference sequence). The CDR3 runs to 14 residues. CDR3 residues: CASSPGQFNSPLHF. The CDR3 DNA follows: TGTGCCAGTTCACCGGGACAGTTCAATTCACCCCTCCACTTT.

The chain has TRBV2 and TRBJ2-6, with D uncertain. Per the germline V gene, CDR1 is SNHLY and CDR2 is FYNNEI. CDR3 size: 16 residues. The V gene lost 7 bases and the J gene lost 2 bases, with 15 bases spanning the gap. The CDR3 bases are TGTGCCAGCAAATACAGTTCTTTTACTGGGGCCAACGTCCTGACTTTC. Translation gives CASKYSSFTGANVLTF.

This chain joins TRBV20-1 and TRBJ2-2, with 8 bases aligning to TRBD2. The trim removed 3 bases at V and 7 bases at J, leaving 4 bases unmatched. Germline CDR1 DFQATT, CDR2 SNEGSKA (reference sequence). The CDR3 covers 13 residues. CDR3 amino acids: CSASGLAGGELFF. CDR3 bases: TGCAGTGCTAGTGGACTAGCCGGCGGGGAGCTGTTTTTT.

V gene TRBV24-1 combines with J gene TRBJ1-3; maybe TRBD1 (5 bases). With 4 bases removed from V and 2 bases from J, the gap between germline ends came to 8 bases. There are 14 residues in the CDR3. In germline, CDR1 is KGHDR, CDR2 SFDVKD. CDR3 in amino acids: CATSDPGPGNTIYF. The CDR3, as DNA: TGTGCCACCAGTGACCCGGGGCCTGGAAACACCATATATTTT.

The V and J genes are TRBV28 and TRBJ2-7; the match to TRBD2 covers 10 bases. This CDR3 comprises 15 residues. CDR1 is MDHEN and CDR2 is SYDVKM in the germline V gene. J gave up 7 bases and V 4 bases, and 10 bases lay outside the gene matches. CDR3 residues: CASSSWTSGTLEQYF. The CDR3 DNA reads TGTGCCAGCAGTTCGTGGACTAGCGGAACCTTGGAGCAGTACTTC. The full variable domain, completed using reference TRBV28 and TRBJ2-7, is DVKVTQSSRYLVKRTGEKVFLECVQDMDHENMFWYRQDPGLGLRLIYFSYDVKMKEKGDIPEGYSVSREKKERFSLILESASTNQTSMYLCASSSWTSGTLEQYFGPGTRLTVT.

The chain joins TRBV28 to TRBJ2-2, with 8 bases identical to TRBD2. The germline gives CDR1 MDHEN, CDR2 SYDVKM. The junction had 7 bases not matched to a gene; V was cut back by 7 bases and J by 6 bases. CDR3 length equals 14 residues. In DNA form, the CDR3 reads TGTGCCAGCACCGGGACTAGTTTAGCCGGGGAGCTGTTTTTT. Amino acid sequence: CASTGTSLAGELFF.

The sample holds a few counts of this clone. This chain connects TRBV10-3 to TRBJ2-1; 7 bases match TRBD2. The CDR3 contains 14 residues. The V gene end was trimmed by 0 bases and the J gene end by 9 bases; junction bases not matched to a gene: 5. Germline-derived CDR1 and CDR2 are ENHRY and SYGVKD. In DNA form, the CDR3 reads TGTGCCATCAGTGAGTCTGGGCCGGGAGGTGAGCAGTTCTTC. The encoded protein is CAISESGPGGEQFF.

The genes are TRBV30 and TRBJ2-5, with D possibly matching TRBD1 (6 bases). V shed 4 bases and J shed 5 bases, with 14 bases lying between them. Per germline, CDR1 GTSNPN and CDR2 SVGIG (reference sequence). This CDR3 comprises 13 residues. CDR3 in DNA: TGTGCCTGGAATGAACAGGGCCCCGAGACCCAGTACTTC. This codes for CAWNEQGPETQYF.

V and J are TRBV3-1 (or the pseudogene TRBV3-2) and TRBJ2-5, with D maybe TRBD2 (5 bases). CDR1 is LGHDT and CDR2 is YNNKEL in the germline V gene (reference sequence). The CDR3 is 15 amino acids. Trimming shortened V by 4 bases and J by 5 bases, and 17 bases separated the two germline ends. The CDR3 sequence: CASSLAITRGETQYF. The CDR3 DNA sequence: TGTGCCAGCAGCCTAGCTATCACCCGAGGGGAGACCCAGTACTTC.

This clone was counted between two and nine times. The chain is built from TRBV12-3 or TRBV12-4 and TRBJ2-2; the D is unclear. The V gene lost 2 bases and the J gene lost 5 bases, with 6 bases spanning the gap. The length of the CDR3 is 13 residues. The CDR3 is CASSLLSTGELFF. CDR3 sequence (DNA): TGTGCCAGCAGTTTACTTTCAACCGGGGAGCTGTTTTTT.

This sequence joins TRBV5-4 and TRBJ1-4, with 7 bases aligning to TRBD1. Per germline, CDR1 SGHNT and CDR2 YYREEE (reference sequence). Trimming removed 0 bases from V and 6 bases from J; junction bases left unmatched: 2. CDR3 length: 14 residues. The CDR3 protein is CASSLAGTDEKLFF. Written as DNA, the CDR3 is TGTGCCAGCAGCTTGGCCGGGACAGATGAAAAACTGTTTTTT.

In its sample, this clone was seen once. The CDR3 end shows no conserved phenylalanine or tryptophan, and so a read error is likely. No DNA is shown, since the ends of the CDR3 on it are uncertain; the CDR3 is the one TCRdb lists. The chain employs TRBV20-1 and TRBJ1-1; the tabulated D call, TRBD1, remains unverified against the DNA. The CDR3 is 8 residues long, counting both termini. Germline assignment: CDR1 DFQATT and CDR2 SNEGSKA (reference sequence). The CDR3 here is CSAAGTPK.

This clone was counted a single time. This same CDR3 is encoded by further DNA sequences in the sample. J is TRBJ1-4 and V is TRBV7-9; TRBD1 is a possible D gene (5 bases). Germline assignment: CDR1 SEHNR and CDR2 FQNEAQ (reference sequence). V lost 1 base and J 2 bases, leaving 8 bases between the germline ends. The CDR3 sequence is 15 residues long. The DNA of the CDR3 is TGTGCCAGCAGCTTAGTGGAGGGGACTAATGAAAAACTGTTTTTT. Translating it yields CASSLVEGTNEKLFF.

The V and J genes are TRBV9 and TRBJ2-7, with D perhaps TRBD1 or TRBD2 (6 bases each). With 2 bases removed from V and 1 base from J, the gap between germline ends came to 13 bases. CDR1 is SGDLS, CDR2 YYNGEE, per germline. The CDR3 consists of 15 residues. The CDR3 coding sequence is TGTGCCAGCAGCGTCACAGGAGGGGGTTCCTACGAGCAGTACTTC. Encoded protein: CASSVTGGGSYEQYF.

The V gene is TRBV27, the J gene TRBJ1-5; D not certain. The germline V and J ends were trimmed by 8 bases and 0 bases, with 8 bases remaining between them. CDR3 size: 13 residues. CDR1 is MNHEY and CDR2 is SMNVEV in the germline V gene (reference sequence). The CDR3 region has the DNA TGTGCCAGCGCGATGTATAGCAATCAGCCCCAGCATTTT. As protein: CASAMYSNQPQHF.

This chain connects TRBV18 to TRBJ1-2; D gene uncertain. V was clipped by 2 bases and J by 2 bases, with 21 bases between them. CDR1 and CDR2 (germline): KGHSH, LQKENI. This CDR3 has 18 residues. The DNA for the CDR3 is TGTGCCAGCTCACCAATCCCCCCGGACGGCCTATCAAACTATGGCTACACCTTC. It codes for CASSPIPPDGLSNYGYTF.

The gene calls are TRBV5-6 and TRBJ2-2; a weak D match, TRBD1 (6 bases). Germline loops: CDR1 SGHDT, CDR2 YYEEEE. Trimming pared 3 bases from V and 4 bases from J, leaving 16 bases between. This CDR3 spans 16 amino acids. The DNA of the CDR3 is TGTGCCAGCAGCTGGAGAATACAGGGATCCACCGGGGAGCTGTTTTTT. It yields the protein CASSWRIQGSTGELFF. The whole variable domain, filled in from reference TRBV5-6 and TRBJ2-2, reads DAGVTQSPTHLIKTRGQQVTLRCSPKSGHDTVSWYQQALGQGPQFIFQYYEEEERQRGNFPDRFSGHQFPNYSSELNVNALLLGDSALYLCASSWRIQGSTGELFFGEGSRLTVL.

The V gene is TRBV5-1, the J gene TRBJ1-2; D gene unclear. The CDR3 loop spans 13 amino acids. The germline gives CDR1 SGHRS, CDR2 YFSETQ. The germline V and J ends were trimmed by 4 bases and 7 bases, with 14 bases remaining between them. The CDR3 spells CASSGSVNGGYTF. CDR3 sequence (DNA): TGCGCCAGCAGCGGGTCAGTTAATGGTGGCTACACCTTC.

This clone was detected once. V is TRBV27 and J is TRBJ1-1, with D possibly being TRBD1 (5 bases). Germline values: CDR1 MNHEY, CDR2 SMNVEV (reference sequence). CDR3 length: 11 amino acids. Deletions cut 5 bases from V and 5 bases from J, with 6 bases between. The DNA of the CDR3 is TGTGCCAGCAGTGCAGGGACTGAAGCTTTCTTT. Protein: CASSAGTEAFF.

This sequence joins TRBV3-1 (or the pseudogene TRBV3-2) and TRBJ1-1; D perhaps matches TRBD1 (6 bases). Germline CDR1 is LGHDT and CDR2 is YNNKEL (reference sequence). V gave up 6 bases and J gave up 0 bases, with 11 bases separating them. This CDR3 has 14 residues. The CDR3 coding sequence is TGTGCCAGCAGGGAACAGGGTATGAACACTGAAGCTTTCTTT. This sequence encodes CASREQGMNTEAFF.

V and J are TRBV3-1 (or the pseudogene TRBV3-2) and TRBJ1-1; TRBD1 matches 8 bases. The germline gives CDR1 LGHDT, CDR2 YNNKEL (reference sequence). There are 15 residues in the CDR3. Trimming at V came to 4 bases and at J to 4 bases, leaving 8 bases not matched to a gene. CDR3 sequence (DNA): TGTGCCAGCAGCCGACCTCAGGGGGCTATCACTGAAGCTTTCTTT. This translates into CASSRPQGAITEAFF.

This clone came up a few times. This chain links TRBV5-6 with TRBJ1-5; the D gene is possibly TRBD1 (6 bases). V was trimmed by 1 base and J by 6 bases, leaving 11 bases between them. Germline V gene data show CDR1 as SGHDT and CDR2 as YYEEEE. The length of the CDR3 is 14 residues. The CDR3 region has the DNA TGTGCCAGCAGCTTGTCAGGGGTGATTCAGCCCCAGCATTTT. It is translated as CASSLSGVIQPQHF.

Of note for this clone: Lacking the conserved final phenylalanine or tryptophan, this CDR3 likely reflects a read error. The DNA is left out, because the CDR3 cannot be placed on it with certainty; the CDR3 is given as TCRdb lists it. V is TRBV2 and J is TRBJ2-7. Germline lookup yields CDR1 SNHLY and CDR2 FYNNEI. With termini counted, the CDR3 has 11 amino acids. This chain's CDR3 is CASSPTGTHLA.

The chain recombines TRBV24-1 with TRBJ2-3; TRBD1 matches 7 bases. Trimming cost V 3 bases and J 0 bases; bases outside gene matches: 8. CDR1 and CDR2 from the germline V gene are KGHDR and SFDVKD. This CDR3 is 17 amino acids long. CDR3 nucleotides: TGTGCCACCAGTGATCCCAGACAGGGATCGAGCACAGATACGCAGTATTTT. The encoded protein is CATSDPRQGSSTDTQYF.

The chain combines TRBV28 with TRBJ2-6; the D gene is possibly TRBD2 (5 bases). This CDR3 has 14 amino acids. The V gene lost 4 bases and the J gene lost 4 bases, with 8 bases spanning the gap. Germline V CDR1 and CDR2: MDHEN, SYDVKM. The CDR3 here is CASSWAGGANVLTF. In DNA form, the CDR3 reads TGTGCCAGCAGTTGGGCGGGCGGGGCCAACGTCCTGACTTTC.

V usage is TRBV19 and J usage is TRBJ2-3; D is perhaps TRBD2 (5 bases). V was pared by 5 bases and J by 2 bases, with 8 bases between. This CDR3 region has 13 residues. Per germline, CDR1 LNHDA and CDR2 SQIVND (reference sequence). Here the CDR3 DNA reads TGTGCCAGTAGTTCCGACTACACAGATACGCAGTATTTT. This encodes CASSSDYTDTQYF.

The CDR3 sequence: CASSTRGHRELFF. CDR3 nucleotides: TGTGCCAGCAGTACGCGGGGCCATAGGGAGCTGTTTTTT. The rearrangement joins TRBV28 to TRBJ2-2, with D tentatively TRBD2 (6 bases). The germline V gene has CDR1 MDHEN and CDR2 SYDVKM. The CDR3 sequence is 13 residues long. Trimming cost V 5 bases and J 9 bases, with 13 bases left between them.

This clone showed up just once. V and J are TRBV19 and TRBJ1-5; D unresolved. Trimming took off 4 bases at V and 7 bases at J, with 11 bases between the two ends. The CDR3 runs 13 residues. Germline V gives CDR1 LNHDA, CDR2 SQIVND (reference sequence). The CDR3 reads CASSTQEYQPQHF. The CDR3 region has the DNA TGTGCCAGTAGTACCCAGGAATACCAGCCCCAGCATTTT.

This chain connects TRBV11-2 to TRBJ2-7, with unresolved D. This CDR3 comprises 11 residues. V lost 5 bases, J lost 2 bases, and 4 bases lay in between. Germline-derived CDR1 and CDR2 are SGHAT and FQNNGV. In DNA form, the CDR3 reads TGTGCCAGCAGCATTGCCTACGAGCAGTACTTC. The encoded protein is CASSIAYEQYF.

This clone was counted a single time. The V gene is TRBV27, the J gene TRBJ2-7; D unclear. The germline V and J ends were trimmed by 7 bases and 0 bases, with 19 bases remaining between them. The CDR3 contains 16 residues. CDR1 is MNHEY, CDR2 SMNVEV, per germline (reference sequence). The chain's CDR3 is CASKGESWGTSYEQYF. For the CDR3, the DNA is TGTGCCAGCAAAGGAGAGTCGTGGGGTACCTCCTACGAGCAGTACTTC.

This clone was seen a handful of times. The same CDR3 arises from other DNA sequences in this sample as well. CDR3 in amino acids: CASSRDSNQPQHF. As DNA, the CDR3 is TGTGCCAGCTCACGGGATAGCAATCAGCCCCAGCATTTT. The chain has TRBV18 and TRBJ1-5; D remains ambiguous. The CDR3 has 13 residues. The V gene's germline CDR1 is KGHSH and CDR2 LQKENI. Trimming stripped 4 bases from V and 0 bases from J, with 4 bases between.

The chain carries TRBV29-1 and TRBJ1-1; 8 bases agree with TRBD1. The CDR3 runs to 15 residues. V was clipped by 6 bases and J by 0 bases; unmatched bases: 9. CDR1 and CDR2 (germline): SQVTM, ANQGSEA. The CDR3 here is CSVGGDRYMNTEAFF. Here the CDR3 DNA reads TGCAGCGTGGGCGGGGACAGGTACATGAACACTGAAGCTTTCTTT.